This entry features one T cell receptor (beta chain) sequence. Its target is unknown. Repertoires were generated with immunoSEQ multiplex PCR, while TCRdb's copy carries only in-frame clones and drops some. The repertoire consists of fewer than 140,000 clones, with 85% to 90% occurring once and the leading ten covering roughly 5.1%. This sample is part of a study of T cell responses to AZD1222 COVID-19 vaccine. Study in general: Second doses that came at about 4 or about 12 weeks were put together.

Regarding the study as a whole: Nearly half of unique spike-specific TCRs reportedly avoided B.1.351 and B.1.1.7 mutated regions. Just 5 to 7 AZD1222 recipients tested seropositive at baseline. Spike regions recognized by vaccine-associated CD4 TCRs spanned the protein, led by 160-218 and 743-854.

The CDR3 length is 13 residues. Trimming shortened V by 6 bases and J by 3 bases, and 9 bases separated the two germline ends. This clonotype was sampled from an adult in good health. The chain combines TRBV12-3 or TRBV12-4 with TRBJ1-5; a weak D match, TRBD1 (6 bases). Sequences were derived from peripheral blood, sampled on day 0 of AZD1222 vaccination. The CDR3, as DNA: TGTGCCAGCAGGAAGGGGGTCAATCAGCCCCAGCATTTT. It specifies CASRKGVNQPQHF.